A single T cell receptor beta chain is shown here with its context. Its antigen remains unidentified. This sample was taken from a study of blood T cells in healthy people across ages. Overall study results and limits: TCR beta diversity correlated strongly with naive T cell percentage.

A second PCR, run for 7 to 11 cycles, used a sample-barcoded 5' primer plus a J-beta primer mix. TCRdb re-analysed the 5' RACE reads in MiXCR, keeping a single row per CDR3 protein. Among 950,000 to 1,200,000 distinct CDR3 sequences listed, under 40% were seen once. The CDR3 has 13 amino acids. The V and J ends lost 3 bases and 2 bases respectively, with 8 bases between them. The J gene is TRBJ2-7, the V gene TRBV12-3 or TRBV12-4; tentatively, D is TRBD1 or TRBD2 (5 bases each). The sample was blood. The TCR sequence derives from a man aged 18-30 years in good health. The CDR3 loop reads CASSFEGPYEQYF. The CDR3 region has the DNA TGTGCCAGCAGTTTTGAGGGACCCTACGAGCAGTACTTC.